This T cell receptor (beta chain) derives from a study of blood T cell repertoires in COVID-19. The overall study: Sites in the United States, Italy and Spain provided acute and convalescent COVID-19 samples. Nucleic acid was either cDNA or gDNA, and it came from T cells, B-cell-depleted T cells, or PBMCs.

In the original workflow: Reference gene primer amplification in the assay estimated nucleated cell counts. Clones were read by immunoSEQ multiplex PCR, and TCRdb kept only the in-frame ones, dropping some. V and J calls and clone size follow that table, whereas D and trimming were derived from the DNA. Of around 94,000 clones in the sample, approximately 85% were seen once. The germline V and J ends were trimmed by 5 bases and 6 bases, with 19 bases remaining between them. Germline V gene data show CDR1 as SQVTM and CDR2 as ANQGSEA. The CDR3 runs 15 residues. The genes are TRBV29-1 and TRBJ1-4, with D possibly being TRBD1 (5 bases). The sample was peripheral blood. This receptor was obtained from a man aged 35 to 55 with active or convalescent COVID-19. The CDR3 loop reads CSVIPWGDRDEKLFF. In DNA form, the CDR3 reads TGCAGCGTTATCCCATGGGGGGATAGGGATGAAAAACTGTTTTTT.